This T cell receptor (beta chain) was retrieved from a study of T cell responses to AZD1222 COVID-19 vaccine listed by TCRdb under 2021. In terms of the full investigation: A total of approximately 230 trial participants underwent TCR sequencing, of whom roughly 210 received two doses of AZD1222 and roughly 25 received two doses of the MenACWY control vaccine. Trial participants were enrolled by age into 18-55, 56-69 and 70-plus year subgroups, with around 150, 28 and 57 TCR-sequenced participants respectively.

The time point label, read with the paper, signifies: about 28 days (+/-7) after the second vaccine dose. AZD1222 recipients given second doses at about 4 weeks or at about 12 weeks were pooled, since spike-specific TCR depth and breadth were not found to differ between the two schedules. Vaccinee samples were obtained from the UK trials COV001 and COV002, which included a single-blind randomized controlled phase 2/3 trial of AZD1222 (ChAdOx1 nCoV-19) in healthy adults. For TCRbeta chain sequencing, PBMC samples were collected from trial participants at day 0 and at day 28 after the second dose. The CDR3 regions of human TCRbeta chains were subjected to immunosequencing. Per the original workflow: TCRs in the repertoires were matched against a reference library of SARS-CoV-2-specific TCRs that had been generated with the MIRA antigen-specificity platform. Breadth was defined as the fraction of unique TCRs that were SARS-CoV-2-associated. Depth was defined as the fraction of total T cells that were SARS-CoV-2-associated. Each spike-specific TCR was assigned to its reactive spike region and to a CD4 or CD8 class using the MIRA data. Log10-transformed breadth and depth values were compared by one-way ANOVA with Sidak's multiple comparisons tests. TCRdb's version of the immuneACCESS table is confined to in-frame rearrangements and falls short of the full clone set. An unresolved V gene accounts for under half of the shortfall where checked; the remainder is of unknown origin. D and trimming were read from the DNA, whereas the V and J calls and clone size are those reported in that table. The sample records 110,000 or so clones, approximately 88% of which are singletons. Approximately 6.9% of the sample is held by the ten biggest clonotypes.

General conclusions and limits of the study: The 56-69-year group was small, and its depth increase did not reach significance, likely because of low power. Reportedly, close to half of the unique spike-specific TCRs recognized epitopes lying outside the regions that are mutated in the B.1.351 and B.1.1.7 variants. Participants were mostly white British and included more females than males, and it was suggested by the authors that clonal diversity may have been underestimated. Conclusions about previously exposed vaccinees were limited because only six AZD1222 recipients were SARS-CoV-2 seropositive at baseline. Spike-specific TCR breadth and depth rose significantly after two AZD1222 doses compared with day 0 and with MenACWY recipients. Because no day 14 peak-response samples were available, repertoires were characterized only after the peak T cell response. The whole spike protein was spanned by vaccine-associated CD4 TCRs, and dominant responses were seen in regions 160-218 and 743-854.

Comments on this clone: It has no known antigen specificity. Base-call qualities are not available, and no considerably larger clone is one nucleotide away.

The germline V gene specifies LGHNA as CDR1 and YSLEER as CDR2. The CDR3 measures 20 amino acids from cysteine to phenylalanine. The only DNA kept is the CDR3, 60 bases in frame from the first base. Trimming takes 1 base from V and 2 bases from J, and the germline ends sit 25 bases apart. The sequence joins TRBV4-3 to TRBJ2-3, and possibly TRBD2, on 6 matching bases. This receptor was taken from an adult who received the AZD1222 COVID-19 vaccine. Sequencing was performed on peripheral blood, taken 28 days after the second AZD1222 dose. The CDR3 here reads CASSQGGPSGLLGHTDTQYF. In nucleotide form, the sequence is TGCGCCAGCAGCCAAGGGGGCCCCTCGGGACTTCTGGGCCACACAGATACGCAGTATTTT.